The source of this TCR beta chain is a study of blood T cell repertoires in COVID-19. This CDR3 comprises 14 residues. CDR1 KGHSH and CDR2 LQKENI come from the germline V gene. V was clipped by 1 base and J by 3 bases, with 9 bases between them. The repertoire was sequenced with immunoSEQ multiplex PCR; TCRdb's copy has only in-frame clones and lacks some. The sample lists about 410,000 clones, about 90% occurring once. The receptor's source is a woman in her 30s who had recovered from COVID-19. This chain connects TRBV18 to TRBJ1-1; tentative D call: TRBD1 (6 bases). Material: PBMCs or T cells enriched from blood (not recorded which). CDR3 in DNA: TGTGCCAGCTCACCACAGGGGGGGTACACTGAAGCTTTCTTT. This translates into CASSPQGGYTEAFF. Combining the CDR3 with reference TRBV18 and TRBJ1-1 gives the whole variable domain NAGVMQNPRHLVRRRGQEARLRCSPMKGHSHVYWYRQLPEEGLKFMVYLQKENIIDESGMPKERFSAEFPKEGPSILRIQQVVRGDSAAYFCASSPQGGYTEAFFGQGTRLTVV.